The 15 T cell receptor beta chains below come from one sample, sequenced in a study of T cell repertoires in cytomegalovirus infection. Each CDR3 protein gets one entry after TCRdb re-called the reads with MiXCR. This sample has hundreds of thousands of distinct CDR3 sequences, with around 11% found just once. Sample: PBMCs. These receptors came from a human donor in good health (CMV status not recorded). Some clones in this sample may be carry-over from other donors' samples.

The chain is built from TRBV20-1 and TRBJ2-1; TRBD2 matches 11 bases. V lost 5 bases, J lost 4 bases, and 7 bases stayed unmatched. The CDR3 runs 15 residues. CDR1 and CDR2 from the germline V gene are DFQATT and SNEGSKA (reference sequence). CDR3 amino acids: CSAVRRLAGYNEQFF. The CDR3 DNA follows: TGCAGTGCTGTTCGGAGACTAGCGGGATACAATGAGCAGTTCTTC.

This clonotype was detected only a few times. The chain couples TRBV3-1 to TRBJ2-2; 11 bases match TRBD2. The V gene's germline CDR1 is LGHDT and CDR2 YNNKEL (reference sequence). V was clipped by 0 bases and J by 4 bases; unmatched bases: 13. The length of the CDR3 is 20 residues. The CDR3: CASSQDRLVAGGHATGELFF. The CDR3 coding sequence is TGTGCCAGCAGCCAAGATCGTCTGGTAGCGGGAGGGCACGCCACCGGGGAGCTGTTTTTT.

Of note for this clonotype: A much more abundant neighbour one base away suggests this may be a read error. V is TRBV2 and J is TRBJ2-7; D unclear. Looked up from germline, CDR1 is SNHLY and CDR2 is FYNNEI. The length of the CDR3 is 14 residues. V was cut by 5 bases and J by 5 bases, with 16 bases left in between. In DNA, the CDR3 is TGTGCCAGCAGTCTTCCTACGCGGAACCACGAGCAGTACTTC. Its protein is CASSLPTRNHEQYF.

This clonotype has a count of ten or more. The chain links TRBV7-2 to TRBJ2-2; tentative D call: TRBD1 (5 bases). This CDR3 spans 16 amino acids. Trimming left V 5 bases short and J 6 bases short, with 19 bases between. In germline, CDR1 is SGHTA, CDR2 FQGNSA. CDR3 nucleotides: TGTGCCAGCAGCCGTGGGGCCTCGTCTTTGGCCGGGGAGCTGTTTTTT. It translates to CASSRGASSLAGELFF.

In this sample, this clonotype turned up many times. This chain links TRBV23-1 with TRBJ1-2; D unclear. TRBV23-1 is an ORF, and what it does is uncertain. Trimming took off 0 bases at V and 4 bases at J, with 9 bases between the two ends. This CDR3 has 14 residues. DNA of the CDR3: TGCGCCAGCAGTCAATCGATAAGGGTCTATGGCTACACCTTC. Protein product: CASSQSIRVYGYTF.

The table lists this clonotype with many counts. V usage is TRBV3-1 and J usage is TRBJ2-7, with 10 bases matching TRBD2. With 4 bases clipped from V and 6 bases from J, the junction kept 3 bases outside the gene matches. The CDR3 runs to 13 residues. CDR1 and CDR2 (germline): LGHDT, YNNKEL (reference sequence). CDR3 coding DNA: TGTGCCAGCAGCCGCAGCGGGGGGGCCGAGCAGTACTTC. It yields the protein CASSRSGGAEQYF.

The chain combines TRBV15 with TRBJ1-5; TRBD1 might be the D (5 bases). V was pared by 1 base and J by 2 bases, with 18 bases between. Germline V gene data show CDR1 as LNHNV and CDR2 as YYDKDF (reference sequence). CDR3 length: 18 residues. CDR3 loop: CATSRAQGRARGNQPQHF. The CDR3 nucleotides read TGTGCCACCAGCAGAGCCCAGGGCAGGGCGCGGGGCAATCAGCCCCAGCATTTT.

The rearrangement links TRBV5-1 to TRBJ2-6, with unresolved D. V was pared by 0 bases and J by 7 bases, with 11 bases between. CDR3 length: 15 amino acids. Germline V gives CDR1 SGHRS, CDR2 YFSETQ. The CDR3 loop reads CASSLALEGANVLTF. The CDR3 DNA sequence: TGCGCCAGCAGCTTGGCCTTGGAAGGTGCCAACGTCCTGACTTTC.

The chain employs TRBV20-1 and TRBJ2-3; tentative D call: TRBD2 (5 bases). V was cut by 3 bases and J by 2 bases, with 18 bases left in between. Looked up from germline, CDR1 is DFQATT and CDR2 is SNEGSKA (reference sequence). The CDR3 spans 16 residues. The CDR3 reads CSASRLGLDYTDTQYF. For the CDR3, the DNA is TGCAGTGCTAGTCGACTCGGACTTGACTACACAGATACGCAGTATTTT.

The genes are TRBV7-8 and TRBJ2-7, with D possibly TRBD2 on 6 matching bases. The CDR3 has 14 amino acids. Trimming pared 11 bases from V and 7 bases from J, leaving 24 bases between. Germline V CDR1 and CDR2: SGHVS, FQNEAQ. Here the CDR3 DNA reads TGTGCCGTCACGGGGACTGGGATATACCAGGAGCAGTACTTC. The encoded protein is CAVTGTGIYQEQYF.

This clonotype has more than one count but fewer than ten. The chain employs TRBV5-6 and TRBJ2-1, with TRBD1 matching 7 bases. This CDR3 is built from 17 residues. V trimming: 4 bases; J trimming: 0 bases; junction bases outside the gene matches: 10. CDR1 and CDR2 from the germline V gene are SGHDT and YYEEEE. CDR3 in amino acids: CASSAELQGNSYNEQFF. The DNA for the CDR3 is TGTGCCAGCAGCGCCGAACTACAGGGGAACTCCTACAATGAGCAGTTCTTC.

V and J are TRBV3-1 and TRBJ2-1; 8 bases fit TRBD2. CDR3 length equals 15 residues. After removal of 5 bases from V and 9 bases from J, the junction contained 12 bases not matched to a gene. Germline V CDR1 and CDR2: LGHDT, YNNKEL (reference sequence). The CDR3 loop reads CASSLGTGGFLEQFF. CDR3 coding DNA: TGTGCCAGCAGCTTAGGGACGGGAGGGTTTCTTGAGCAGTTCTTC.

This clonotype turned up a few times. The chain joins TRBV2 to TRBJ2-5, with D possibly being TRBD2 (7 bases). Germline values: CDR1 SNHLY, CDR2 FYNNEI. This CDR3 comprises 16 residues. Trimming shortened V by 2 bases and J by 4 bases, and 17 bases separated the two germline ends. The CDR3, as DNA: TGTGCCAGCAGTGAAAGTTGGGGGGGCGGCGGAGAGACCCAGTACTTC. This translates into CASSESWGGGGETQYF.

At least ten counts were recorded for this clonotype. J is TRBJ1-3 and V is TRBV28, with 8 positions matching TRBD1. CDR3 length equals 15 residues. From germline, CDR1 is MDHEN and CDR2 SYDVKM. V shed 3 bases and J 6 bases; nucleotides not matched to a gene: 7. The CDR3 DNA reads TGTGCCAGCAGTTTTGGGCAGGGGGCCGAAAACACCATATATTTT. Translated: CASSFGQGAENTIYF.

There are many counts of this clonotype. The chain has TRBV7-9 and TRBJ2-2; TRBD1 agrees at 7 bases. This CDR3 contains 16 residues. Germline CDR1 and CDR2: SEHNR and FQNEAQ (reference sequence). The junction had 13 bases not matched to a gene; V was cut back by 6 bases and J by 6 bases. CDR3 coding DNA: TGTGCCAGCAGGTCTTCCGGACAGGCCTTTGCCGGGGAGCTGTTTTTT. It is translated as CASRSSGQAFAGELFF.